This T cell receptor (beta chain) was recovered during a study of T cell responses to AZD1222 COVID-19 vaccine. Study results and caveats: It should be noted that donors were predominantly white British and more often female, and clonal diversity was possibly underestimated.

A note on this clone: Its cognate antigen is unknown.

The germline CDR1 and CDR2 sequences are KGHSH and LQKENI. Trimming cost V 3 bases and J 10 bases, with 16 bases left between them. The CDR3 has 15 amino acids. The table came from immunoSEQ multiplex PCR; TCRdb's copy has only in-frame clones and leaves some out. The sample holds tens of thousands of clones, roughly 84% seen once. The chain uses TRBV18 and TRBJ1-6, with TRBD1 as a possible D gene (6 bases). The source is an adult who received the AZD1222 COVID-19 vaccine. This specimen was peripheral blood, taken 28 days after the second AZD1222 dose. DNA for the CDR3: TGTGCCAGCTCACCTTCCCCCAGGGGAAAGTCACCCCTCCACTTT. This encodes CASSPSPRGKSPLHF. Full variable domain (missing parts from reference TRBV18 and TRBJ1-6): NAGVMQNPRHLVRRRGQEARLRCSPMKGHSHVYWYRQLPEEGLKFMVYLQKENIIDESGMPKERFSAEFPKEGPSILRIQQVVRGDSAAYFCASSPSPRGKSPLHFGNGTRLTVT.